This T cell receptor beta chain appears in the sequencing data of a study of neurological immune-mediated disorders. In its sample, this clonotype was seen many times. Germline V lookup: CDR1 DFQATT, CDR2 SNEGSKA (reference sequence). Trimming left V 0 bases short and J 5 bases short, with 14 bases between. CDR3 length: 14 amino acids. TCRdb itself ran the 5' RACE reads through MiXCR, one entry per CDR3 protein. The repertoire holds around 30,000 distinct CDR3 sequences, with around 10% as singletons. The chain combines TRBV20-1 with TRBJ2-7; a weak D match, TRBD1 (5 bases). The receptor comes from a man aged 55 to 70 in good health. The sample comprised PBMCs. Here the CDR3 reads CSARDFQGPHEQYF. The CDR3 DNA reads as TGCAGTGCTAGAGATTTCCAGGGCCCCCACGAGCAGTACTTC.